This paragraph covers one T cell receptor beta chain sequence. It has no known antigen specificity. No much larger clone exists at a distance of one base, and base qualities are not known. The V end loses 1 base and the J end loses 4 bases, and a stretch of 11 bases separates them. From the cysteine up to the phenylalanine, the CDR3 has a length of 15 residues. This entry keeps only the CDR3 DNA: 45 bases, framed from base 1. Looking up the germline V gene yields CDR1 SGHTA and CDR2 FQGNSA. The data were obtained in a study of T cell repertoires in cytomegalovirus infection (dated by TCRdb to the late 2010s). Regarding the complete study: Peptide stimulations targeted recently identified HLA-C-restricted CMV epitopes, whose presentation resists viral immunomodulation, together with well-studied HLA-B-restricted epitopes. Because public TCR beta signatures pointed to carriage of CMV infection together with the matching HLA type, the HLA type of each donor mattered for the analysis. Beyond this particular receptor, the publication reports: The ex vivo response was dominated by HLA-C-restricted CMV-specific TCR beta clonotypes, and the single most frequent clonotype in two of eight donors was supplied by these HLA-C-restricted clonotypes. In both this cohort and an independent cohort of approximately 350 donors, the cumulative frequency of public TCR beta family members distinguished carriers of CMV infection plus the relevant HLA type.

Sequencing used an Illumina HiSeq 1500. Through fastp at Q25 and MiXCR, TCRdb rebuilt clones from the public reads, retaining in-frame beta chains. Identical CDR3 proteins give one entry, which carries the most common genes and DNA. The sample has a few hundred thousand distinct CDR3 sequences on record, approximately 42% of them singletons. The ten largest clones represent 40% to 50% of the sample. The label giving this sample's treatment or condition can be read as: in vitro stimulation with specific CMV peptide epitopes to enrich CMV-specific T cells. Sequences were derived from cultured PBMCs, sampled from culture after CMV antigen stimulation. The receptor comes from a human donor in good health (CMV status not recorded). Some clones in this sample may be carry-over from other donors' samples. The V and J genes are TRBV7-2 and TRBJ1-3, with no reliable assignment of the D segment. At the DNA level, the sequence is TGTGCCAGCAGCTTAGATACGGGGTACGGAAACACCATATATTTT. This translates into CASSLDTGYGNTIYF.